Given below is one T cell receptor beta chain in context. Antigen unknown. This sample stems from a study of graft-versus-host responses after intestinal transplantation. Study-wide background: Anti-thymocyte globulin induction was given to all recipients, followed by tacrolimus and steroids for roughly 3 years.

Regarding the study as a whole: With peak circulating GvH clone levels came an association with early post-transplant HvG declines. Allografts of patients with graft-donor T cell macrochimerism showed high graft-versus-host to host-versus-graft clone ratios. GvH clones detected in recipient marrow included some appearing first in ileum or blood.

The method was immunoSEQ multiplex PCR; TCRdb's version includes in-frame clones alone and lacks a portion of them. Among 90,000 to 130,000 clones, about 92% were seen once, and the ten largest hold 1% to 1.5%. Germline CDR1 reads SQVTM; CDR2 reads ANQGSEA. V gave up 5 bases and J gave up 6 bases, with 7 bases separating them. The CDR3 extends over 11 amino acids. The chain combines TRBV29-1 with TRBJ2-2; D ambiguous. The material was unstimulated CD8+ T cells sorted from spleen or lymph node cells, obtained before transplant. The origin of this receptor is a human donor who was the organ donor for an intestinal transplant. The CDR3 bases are TGCAGCGTTCGTGATTCCGGGGAGCTGTTTTTT. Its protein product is CSVRDSGELFF.